This T cell receptor beta chain originates from a study of blood T cell repertoires in COVID-19. Recruitment covered 20 to 25 US areas and drew participants whose ages spanned roughly 18 to 100 years. The V gene end was trimmed by 4 bases and the J gene end by 2 bases; junction bases not matched to a gene: 8. Looked up from germline, CDR1 is MNHEY and CDR2 is SMNVEV (reference sequence). The CDR3 runs to 16 residues. TCRdb's copy holds only in-frame clones and misses some; the assay was immunoSEQ multiplex PCR. The sample has 250,000 to 300,000 clones, 84% seen once. This receptor was identified in a man younger than 40 with acute COVID-19. Material: PBMCs or T cells enriched from blood (not recorded which). The V gene is TRBV27, the J gene TRBJ2-5, with 9 bases that match TRBD2. CDR3 amino acids: CASSYKAGGLQETQYF. CDR3 bases: TGTGCCAGCAGTTACAAAGCGGGAGGCCTACAAGAGACCCAGTACTTC.